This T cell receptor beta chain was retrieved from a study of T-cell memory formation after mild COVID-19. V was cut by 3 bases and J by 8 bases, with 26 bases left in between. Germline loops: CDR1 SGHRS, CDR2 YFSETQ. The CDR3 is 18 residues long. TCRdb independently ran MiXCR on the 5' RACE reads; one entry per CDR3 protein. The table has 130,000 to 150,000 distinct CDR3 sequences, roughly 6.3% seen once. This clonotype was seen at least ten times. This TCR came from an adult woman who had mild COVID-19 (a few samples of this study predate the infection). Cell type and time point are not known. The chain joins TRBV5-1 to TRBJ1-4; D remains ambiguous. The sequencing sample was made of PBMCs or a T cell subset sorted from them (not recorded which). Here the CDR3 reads CASSSMIDTRGIGEKLFF. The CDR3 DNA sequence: TGCGCCAGCAGCTCCATGATCGATACACGAGGAATCGGCGAAAAACTGTTTTTT.